The 32 T cell receptor beta chains reported below all come from one sample, sequenced in a study of blood T cells in healthy people across ages. Primed by a sample-barcoded 5' primer and a J-beta primer mix, a second PCR proceeded for roughly 7 to 12 cycles. TCRdb recomputed calls from the 5' RACE reads with MiXCR, one row per CDR3 protein. The sample has more than 1,400,000 distinct CDR3 sequences, about 43% seen once. The specimen sequenced was blood. These receptors originate from a woman aged 18-29 years in good health.

This clonotype occurred a few times. The rearrangement joins TRBV6-2 or TRBV6-3 to TRBJ2-7, with a possible D match to TRBD2 (5 bases). Looked up from germline, CDR1 is MNHEY and CDR2 is SVGEGT. V dropped 0 bases and J dropped 4 bases, with 10 bases sitting between them. This CDR3 has 14 amino acids. CDR3 DNA sequence: TGTGCCAGCAGTTACTCGATTACGGGGTACGAGCAGTACTTC. Its translation: CASSYSITGYEQYF.

This clonotype was counted a few times. The V call is TRBV7-2, the J call TRBJ1-2; 9 bases fit TRBD1. The germline gives CDR1 SGHTA, CDR2 FQGNSA. The CDR3 totals 18 residues. V shed 3 bases, J shed 4 bases, and the junction held 15 bases outside the gene matches. This CDR3 reads CASSFDPSDRGVSYGYTF. CDR3 sequence (DNA): TGTGCCAGCAGCTTCGATCCTTCGGACAGGGGTGTTAGCTATGGCTACACCTTC.

CDR3 sequence reads: CASSLGRAYYGYTF. DNA of the CDR3: TGTGCCAGCAGCTTGGGCAGGGCCTACTATGGCTACACCTTC. The chain combines TRBV5-6 with TRBJ1-2, with D tentatively TRBD1 (5 bases). V was shortened by 0 bases and J by 3 bases, with 9 bases between the two germline ends. This CDR3 is built from 14 residues. CDR1 is SGHDT and CDR2 is YYEEEE in the germline V gene.

The CDR3 region is CASSDSPGQGISDTQYF. The CDR3 DNA is TGTGCCAGCAGTGATTCCCCGGGACAGGGGATATCAGATACGCAGTATTTT. The chain couples TRBV25-1 to TRBJ2-3; 10 positions agree with TRBD1. CDR1 and CDR2 from the germline V gene are MGHDK and SYGVNS. The CDR3 covers 17 residues. V gave up 3 bases and J gave up 4 bases; unmatched junction bases: 10.

The chain recombines TRBV5-1 with TRBJ1-6; TRBD1 agrees at 10 bases. The CDR3 covers 16 residues. CDR1 SGHRS and CDR2 YFSETQ come from the germline V gene. After removal of 6 bases from V and 8 bases from J, the junction contained 11 bases not matched to a gene. CDR3 amino acids: CASTLEGQGRDSPLHF. The CDR3 DNA reads TGCGCCAGCACCTTAGAGGGACAGGGGAGGGATTCACCCCTCCACTTT.

The V call is TRBV7-9, the J call TRBJ2-2; TRBD2 matches at 8 bases. V lost 6 bases, J lost 2 bases, and 5 bases stayed unmatched. The CDR3 is 15 amino acids. CDR1 and CDR2 from the germline V gene are SEHNR and FQNEAQ (reference sequence). The CDR3 region is CASRLTSANTGELFF. The CDR3 nucleotides read TGTGCCAGCAGGCTGACTAGCGCAAACACCGGGGAGCTGTTTTTT. The whole variable domain, filled in from reference TRBV7-9 and TRBJ2-2, reads DTGVSQNPRHKITKRGQNVTFRCDPISEHNRLYWYRQTLGQGPEFLTYFQNEAQLEKSRLLSDRFSAERPKGSFSTLEIQRTEQGDSAMYLCASRLTSANTGELFFGEGSRLTVL.

This chain links TRBV20-1 with TRBJ2-7, with 13 bases identical to TRBD2. The end of the DNA aligns better with TRBJ2-5, so the J call may be wrong. This CDR3 spans 14 amino acids. From germline, CDR1 is DFQATT and CDR2 SNEGSKA (reference sequence). CDR3 in amino acids: CSVKLAGGRMTQYF. The CDR3 nucleotides read TGCAGTGTCAAACTAGCGGGAGGGCGGATGACCCAGTACTTC.

The rearrangement uses TRBV7-9 and TRBJ2-7, with 8 bases matching TRBD2. CDR1 is SEHNR and CDR2 is FQNEAQ in the germline V gene (reference sequence). V trimming: 5 bases; J trimming: 3 bases; junction bases outside the gene matches: 6. The CDR3 sequence is 14 residues long. CDR3 coding DNA: TGTGCCAGCAGCCGTACTGCGGGGGGCTACGAGCAGTACTTC. It encodes CASSRTAGGYEQYF. Using reference TRBV7-9 and TRBJ2-7 for the parts outside the CDR3, the full variable domain is DTGVSQNPRHKITKRGQNVTFRCDPISEHNRLYWYRQTLGQGPEFLTYFQNEAQLEKSRLLSDRFSAERPKGSFSTLEIQRTEQGDSAMYLCASSRTAGGYEQYFGPGTRLTVT.

This chain links TRBV20-1 with TRBJ2-7; D call uncertain. The CDR3 covers 12 residues. CDR1 DFQATT and CDR2 SNEGSKA come from the germline V gene (reference sequence). The ends were cut back, 1 base at V and 5 bases at J, with 9 bases in the middle. CDR3 nucleotide sequence: TGCAGTGCTAGAGGGGGATCAGACGAGCAGTACTTC. Encoded protein: CSARGGSDEQYF.

The genes are TRBV30 and TRBJ1-2; D is possibly TRBD1 (6 bases). The CDR3 totals 15 residues. The germline V gene encodes CDR1 GTSNPN and CDR2 SVGIG (reference sequence). Trimming cost V 0 bases and J 0 bases, with 11 bases left between them. The CDR3 nucleotides read TGTGCCTGGAGTGTACGGGCAGGGGCTAACTATGGCTACACCTTC. Translated, it gives CAWSVRAGANYGYTF.

V is TRBV6-5 and J is TRBJ2-5; possibly TRBD1 for D (6 bases). The V gene's germline CDR1 is MNHEY and CDR2 SVGAGI. This CDR3 contains 16 residues. Deletions cut 6 bases from V and 2 bases from J, with 19 bases between. The CDR3 region is CASSLNRDTPQETQYF. DNA of the CDR3: TGTGCCAGCAGCCTAAACCGGGACACACCGCAAGAGACCCAGTACTTC.

This clonotype has more than one count but fewer than ten. The V and J genes are TRBV11-2 and TRBJ1-2; D ambiguous. Germline values: CDR1 SGHAT, CDR2 FQNNGV. The CDR3 runs to 14 residues. V was shortened by 2 bases and J by 0 bases, with 7 bases between the two germline ends. CDR3 in DNA: TGTGCCAGCAGCTTAAAAAGTTCTAACTATGGCTACACCTTC. It is translated as CASSLKSSNYGYTF.

The V and J genes are TRBV29-1 and TRBJ2-7, with unresolved D. CDR1 is SQVTM, CDR2 ANQGSEA, per germline. V lost 5 bases and J 4 bases, leaving 18 bases between the germline ends. The CDR3 is made up of 14 amino acids. CDR3 sequence (DNA): TGCAGCGTTTCCGTGACCATGCTGGGGTACGAGCAGTACTTC. This encodes CSVSVTMLGYEQYF.

There are a few counts of this clonotype. The rearrangement joins TRBV7-2 to TRBJ2-7, with D unresolved. V lost 8 bases and J 2 bases, leaving 16 bases between the germline ends. CDR3 size: 14 residues. Germline V CDR1 and CDR2: SGHTA, FQGNSA. The CDR3 DNA reads as TGTGCCAGCGACCCCATTGAAATTACCTACGAGCAGTACTTC. Translated: CASDPIEITYEQYF.

This clonotype appeared a few times. The V call is TRBV12-3 or TRBV12-4, the J call TRBJ2-7; 8 bases are shared with TRBD1. The CDR3 runs 13 residues. The V segment lost 6 bases and the J segment 7 bases; nucleotides outside the gene matches: 8. The CDR3 sequence is CASSQTDRGEQYF. CDR3 sequence (DNA): TGTGCCAGCAGCCAGACTGACAGGGGAGAGCAGTACTTC.

The rearrangement uses TRBV5-1 and TRBJ1-2; no clear D gene. This CDR3 region has 13 residues. V lost 6 bases to trimming and J lost 8 bases, with 17 bases between them. Germline-derived CDR1 and CDR2 are SGHRS and YFSETQ. CDR3 nucleotide sequence: TGCGCCAGCACCGCCTCGGAGGGAGGCGGCTACACCTTC. It encodes CASTASEGGGYTF.

The genes are TRBV28 and TRBJ2-5, with TRBD2 matching 16 bases. The germline gives CDR1 MDHEN, CDR2 SYDVKM. The CDR3 totals 18 residues. V shed 3 bases, J shed 6 bases, and the junction held 10 bases outside the gene matches. The CDR3 DNA is TGTGCCAGCAGTTTGGGACTAGCGGGGGGGAGGAGTCAGAAGACCCAGTACTTC. Translated: CASSLGLAGGRSQKTQYF.

V gene TRBV20-1 combines with J gene TRBJ2-3, with 9 bases aligning to TRBD1. J lost 4 bases, V lost 3 bases, and 11 bases had no gene match. The germline gives CDR1 DFQATT, CDR2 SNEGSKA (reference sequence). The length of the CDR3 is 16 residues. CDR3 sequence: CSASSAGTGYADTQYF. DNA of the CDR3: TGCAGTGCTAGCTCCGCCGGGACAGGGTACGCAGATACGCAGTATTTT.

The rearrangement joins TRBV6-6 to TRBJ1-5; TRBD1 matches at 11 bases. This CDR3 region has 17 residues. The V gene's germline CDR1 is MNHNY and CDR2 SVGAGI (reference sequence). The J segment lost 1 base and the V segment lost 7 bases, leaving 9 bases of the junction unmatched. CDR3 coding DNA: TGTGCCAGCACTAAAGGACAGGGGGCTGGAAGCAATCAGCCCCAGCATTTT. Translated: CASTKGQGAGSNQPQHF.

The chain employs TRBV20-1 and TRBJ1-1; a possible D gene is TRBD1 (5 bases). Trimming left V 5 bases short and J 4 bases short, with 23 bases between. CDR1 DFQATT and CDR2 SNEGSKA come from the germline V gene (reference sequence). The CDR3 spans 16 residues. The CDR3 loop reads CSAGGQLRLGGTEAFF. CDR3 bases: TGCAGTGCTGGAGGACAACTCAGATTAGGAGGCACTGAAGCTTTCTTT.

There are a few counts of this clonotype. The chain is built from TRBV28 and TRBJ1-5; TRBD1 agrees at 7 bases. There are 18 residues in the CDR3. With V trimmed by 5 bases and J by 3 bases, 16 bases remained unmatched. Germline V lookup: CDR1 MDHEN, CDR2 SYDVKM. CDR3 amino acids: CASSLPPGQRYPNQPQHF. DNA for the CDR3: TGTGCCAGCAGTCTTCCCCCGGGACAGAGGTATCCCAATCAGCCCCAGCATTTT.

J is TRBJ2-5 and V is TRBV5-1; a possible D gene is TRBD2 (5 bases). Germline lookup yields CDR1 SGHRS and CDR2 YFSETQ. Trimming shortened V by 2 bases and J by 3 bases, and 8 bases separated the two germline ends. The CDR3 is 13 residues long. The CDR3 sequence: CASSFEGEETQYF. The CDR3 nucleotides are TGCGCCAGCAGCTTCGAGGGTGAAGAGACCCAGTACTTC. Full variable domain (rest looked up from reference TRBV5-1 and TRBJ2-5): KAGVTQTPRYLIKTRGQQVTLSCSPISGHRSVSWYQQTPGQGLQFLFEYFSETQRNKGNFPGRFSGRQFSNSRSEMNVSTLELGDSALYLCASSFEGEETQYFGPGTRLLVL.

This clonotype appeared a single time. CDR3 DNA sequence: TGTGCCAGCAGCCAGATTCTATTCTACGAGCAGTACTTC. Its protein product is CASSQILFYEQYF. The genes are TRBV3-1 and TRBJ2-7; D uncertain. V was pared by 3 bases and J by 3 bases, with 9 bases between. The germline gives CDR1 LGHDT, CDR2 YNNKEL (reference sequence). This CDR3 is built from 13 residues.

V is TRBV4-1 and J is TRBJ2-4, with 8 positions matching TRBD1. Germline lookup yields CDR1 MGHRA and CDR2 YSYEKL. The CDR3 runs 18 residues. V lost 3 bases, J lost 2 bases, and 12 bases stayed unmatched. This CDR3 reads CASSQWTGSPGPKNIQYF. Written as DNA, the CDR3 is TGCGCCAGCAGCCAGTGGACAGGGAGCCCCGGTCCCAAAAACATTCAGTACTTC.

Only a few counts were recorded for this clonotype. This chain joins TRBV12-3 or TRBV12-4 and TRBJ2-5, with 9 bases lining up with TRBD1. Germline trimming cut 9 bases from V and 5 bases from J; bases unmatched to any gene: 7. This CDR3 contains 13 residues. The DNA of the CDR3 is TGTGCCAGTACACAGGGGGCGAGGGAGACCCAGTACTTC. This encodes CASTQGARETQYF.

The chain links TRBV7-6 to TRBJ2-3; 7 bases align to TRBD2. Germline lookup yields CDR1 SGHVS and CDR2 FNYEAQ. V was clipped by 5 bases and J by 3 bases; unmatched bases: 8. The CDR3 covers 15 residues. The CDR3 region is CASSPGLSITDTQYF. The DNA for the CDR3 is TGTGCCAGCAGCCCGGGACTATCAATAACAGATACGCAGTATTTT.

This CDR3 reads CSSRREGYNEQFF. In DNA form, the CDR3 reads TGCAGCTCCCGGCGGGAGGGTTACAATGAGCAGTTCTTC. The chain uses TRBV29-1 and TRBJ2-1; 9 bases line up with TRBD2. Germline V gives CDR1 SQVTM, CDR2 ANQGSEA. After removal of 8 bases from V and 4 bases from J, the junction contained 6 bases not matched to a gene. The CDR3 spans 13 residues.

The table lists this clonotype with a few counts. The chain has TRBV9 and TRBJ1-2, with D maybe TRBD1 (5 bases). V lost 1 base and J 8 bases, leaving 21 bases between the germline ends. This CDR3 contains 16 residues. CDR1 is SGDLS and CDR2 is YYNGEE in the germline V gene. The CDR3 protein is CASSVYASGRDGGYTF. The CDR3 DNA reads as TGTGCCAGCAGCGTATACGCCTCGGGCAGGGACGGAGGCTACACCTTC.

The chain is built from TRBV7-9 and TRBJ2-2, with D hard to call. Germline values: CDR1 SEHNR, CDR2 FQNEAQ (reference sequence). Trimming left V 2 bases short and J 1 base short, with 11 bases between. The CDR3 has 16 amino acids. CDR3 in DNA: TGTGCCAGCAGCTTACTTCCCGGTGTGAACACCGGGGAGCTGTTTTTT. It is translated as CASSLLPGVNTGELFF.

There are a few counts of this clonotype. A read error may produce the germline difference seen at one junction end. The rearrangement links TRBV12-5 to TRBJ2-3; TRBD2 is a possible D gene (6 bases). CDR1 is LGHNT, CDR2 FRNRAP, per germline. The CDR3 has 16 residues. The chain's CDR3 is CASGSPTSGSTNTQYF. CDR3 in DNA: TGTGCTAGTGGTTCCCCGACTAGTGGTTCCACAAATACGCAGTATTTT.

This chain joins TRBV4-1 and TRBJ2-1; 9 bases align to TRBD2. The V gene's germline CDR1 is MGHRA and CDR2 YSYEKL. The CDR3 extends over 14 amino acids. V was clipped by 1 base and J by 6 bases; unmatched bases: 1. CDR3 protein: CASSQALAGNEQFF. CDR3 DNA sequence: TGCGCCAGCAGCCAAGCACTAGCGGGCAATGAGCAGTTCTTC.

The chain links TRBV6-1 to TRBJ2-7; D is unresolved. The V end was cut by 0 bases, the J end by 7 bases, with 13 bases between. Germline loops: CDR1 MNHNS, CDR2 SASEGT. This CDR3 region has 14 residues. The CDR3 protein is CASSEADGFNEQYF. CDR3 nucleotide sequence: TGTGCCAGCAGTGAAGCGGACGGTTTCAATGAGCAGTACTTC.